The rows below give T cell receptor beta chains drawn from one sample of a study of Graves' ophthalmopathy and Graves' hyperthyroidism. TCRdb called the multiplex PCR reads again in MiXCR, with one record for every CDR3 protein. The sample lists 740,000 or so distinct CDR3 sequences; around 40% were seen once. The sequencing sample was made of peripheral blood. These receptors were collected from an adult man with Graves' ophthalmopathy. The CDR3 runs from the conserved cysteine through the conserved F or W. Each record gives: D gene, clone size, V gene, J gene, CDR3 protein, CDR3 DNA. The D gene is left open where the match is weak. Only part of the rows carry a size: once, few, many, or a class if the clone is expanded.

d_gene: .; abundance: few; v_gene: TRBV27; j_gene: TRBJ2-5; CDR3aa: CASSSRLSQQETQYF; CDR3nt: TGTGCCAGCAGTTCCCGACTCTCCCAACAAGAGACCCAGTACTTC
d_gene: TRBD2; abundance: many; v_gene: TRBV7-6; j_gene: TRBJ2-5; CDR3aa: CASSETSGRETQYF; CDR3nt: TGTGCCAGCAGCGAGACTAGCGGGAGGGAGACCCAGTACTTC
d_gene: TRBD2; abundance: .; v_gene: TRBV7-7; j_gene: TRBJ2-7; CDR3aa: CASRSTGPVAGDLYEQYF; CDR3nt: TGTGCCAGCAGATCAACCGGCCCAGTGGCGGGAGATTTGTACGAGCAGTACTTC
d_gene: .; abundance: once; v_gene: TRBV29-1; j_gene: TRBJ2-7; CDR3aa: CSVARGTGGKYF; CDR3nt: .
d_gene: .; abundance: .; v_gene: TRBV19; j_gene: TRBJ2-3; CDR3aa: CASRGEVGTDTQYF; CDR3nt: TGTGCCAGTAGGGGAGAGGTTGGCACAGATACGCAGTATTTT
d_gene: TRBD1; abundance: few; v_gene: TRBV7-3; j_gene: TRBJ2-7; CDR3aa: CASSWGTGGPSYEQYF; CDR3nt: TGTGCCAGCAGCTGGGGGACAGGGGGTCCCTCCTACGAGCAGTACTTC
d_gene: .; abundance: .; v_gene: TRBV9; j_gene: TRBJ1-2; CDR3aa: CAGSVGGRYRDGYTF; CDR3nt: TGTGCCGGCAGCGTAGGGGGACGGTATAGGGATGGCTACACCTTC
d_gene: .; abundance: .; v_gene: TRBV20-1; j_gene: TRBJ1-5; CDR3aa: CSAWTAEQETQHF; CDR3nt: TGCAGTGCGTGGACAGCGGAACAAGAGACCCAGCATTTT
d_gene: .; abundance: many; v_gene: TRBV2; j_gene: TRBJ2-5; CDR3aa: CASSEFGQRTQETQYF; CDR3nt: TGTGCCAGCAGTGAATTCGGACAGCGGACCCAAGAGACCCAGTACTTC
d_gene: TRBD1; abundance: many; v_gene: TRBV7-9; j_gene: TRBJ1-1; CDR3aa: CASSARGGRNTEAFF; CDR3nt: TGTGCCAGCAGCGCGAGAGGGGGCCGTAACACTGAAGCTTTCTTT
d_gene: TRBD1; abundance: .; v_gene: TRBV20-1; j_gene: TRBJ1-4; CDR3aa: CSAQGPTLATNEKLFF; CDR3nt: TGCAGTGCACAGGGGCCTACACTTGCAACTAATGAAAAACTGTTTTTT
d_gene: TRBD1; abundance: few; v_gene: TRBV20-1; j_gene: TRBJ2-7; CDR3aa: CSPSRQGSSYEQYF; CDR3nt: TGCAGTCCTTCCCGACAGGGTAGCTCCTACGAGCAGTACTTC
d_gene: .; abundance: once; v_gene: TRBV19; j_gene: TRBJ2-5; CDR3aa: CASSRTSGRERETQYF; CDR3nt: TGTGCCAGTAGCCGGACATCAGGACGGGAGCGAGAGACCCAGTACTTC
d_gene: .; abundance: once; v_gene: TRBV10-2; j_gene: TRBJ1-4; CDR3aa: CASSVARGRLFF; CDR3nt: TGCGCCAGCAGTGTTGCAAGGGGACGTCTGTTTTTT
d_gene: .; abundance: few; v_gene: TRBV29-1; j_gene: TRBJ2-7; CDR3aa: CSVVFGGHSYEQYF; CDR3nt: TGCAGCGTTGTATTCGGGGGCCACTCCTACGAGCAGTACTTC
d_gene: .; abundance: once; v_gene: TRBV15; j_gene: TRBJ1-1; CDR3aa: CATSSVMDGDEAFF; CDR3nt: TGTGCCACCAGCAGCGTCATGGACGGTGACGAAGCTTTCTTT
d_gene: TRBD1; abundance: .; v_gene: TRBV11-2; j_gene: TRBJ2-7; CDR3aa: CASSLSGTGPLEQYF; CDR3nt: TGTGCCAGCAGCTTGTCAGGGACAGGCCCCCTCGAGCAGTACTTC
d_gene: .; abundance: .; v_gene: TRBV27; j_gene: TRBJ1-2; CDR3aa: CAGSATGEGYTF; CDR3nt: TGTGCCGGCAGTGCGACGGGGGAAGGCTACACCTTC
d_gene: .; abundance: .; v_gene: TRBV19; j_gene: TRBJ1-2; CDR3aa: CDSSAGYYGYIF; CDR3nt: TGTGACAGTAGCGCCGGGTACTATGGCTACATCTTC
d_gene: .; abundance: few; v_gene: TRBV7-9; j_gene: TRBJ2-2; CDR3aa: CASRWAGASNTGELFF; CDR3nt: TGTGCCAGCAGATGGGCGGGGGCGTCGAACACCGGGGAGCTGTTTTTT
d_gene: TRBD1; abundance: .; v_gene: TRBV29-1; j_gene: TRBJ2-2; CDR3aa: CSVETGQGAGELFF; CDR3nt: TGCAGCGTTGAAACAGGACAGGGGGCCGGGGAGCTGTTTTTT
d_gene: TRBD2; abundance: many; v_gene: TRBV2; j_gene: TRBJ2-5; CDR3aa: CASSGGEGETQYF; CDR3nt: TGTGCCAGCAGTGGGGGGGAGGGGGAGACCCAGTACTTC
d_gene: .; abundance: many; v_gene: TRBV5-4; j_gene: TRBJ1-1; CDR3aa: CASSMGGGGMNTEAFF; CDR3nt: TGTGCCAGCAGCATGGGCGGGGGAGGGATGAACACTGAAGCTTTCTTT
d_gene: .; abundance: many; v_gene: TRBV12-3/TRBV12-4; j_gene: TRBJ2-7; CDR3aa: CASRTTGNYEQYF; CDR3nt: TGTGCCAGCAGAACCACAGGGAACTACGAGCAGTACTTC
d_gene: .; abundance: few; v_gene: TRBV20-1; j_gene: TRBJ2-7; CDR3aa: CSATSVSYEQYF; CDR3nt: TGCAGTGCTACAAGCGTTTCTTACGAGCAGTACTTC
d_gene: .; abundance: .; v_gene: TRBV10-3; j_gene: TRBJ1-2; CDR3aa: CAIKGQGLGGYTF; CDR3nt: TGTGCCATCAAGGGTCAGGGGTTGGGTGGCTACACCTTC
d_gene: .; abundance: many; v_gene: TRBV7-9; j_gene: TRBJ2-6; CDR3aa: CASSYSGAGANVLTF; CDR3nt: TGTGCCAGCAGTTACTCCGGAGCTGGGGCCAACGTCCTGACTTTC
d_gene: .; abundance: many; v_gene: TRBV5-1; j_gene: TRBJ1-1; CDR3aa: CASSHGRRANTEAFF; CDR3nt: TGCGCCAGCAGCCATGGTCGCAGAGCGAACACTGAAGCTTTCTTT
d_gene: .; abundance: many; v_gene: TRBV20-1; j_gene: TRBJ1-3; CDR3aa: CSARAAVAYTTIYF; CDR3nt: TGCAGTGCTAGAGCGGCAGTGGCCTATACCACCATATATTTT
d_gene: .; abundance: many; v_gene: TRBV29-1; j_gene: TRBJ2-5; CDR3aa: CSVEARAETQYF; CDR3nt: TGCAGCGTTGAAGCCAGGGCAGAGACCCAGTACTTC
d_gene: .; abundance: few; v_gene: TRBV19; j_gene: TRBJ1-5; CDR3aa: CASSSTQGTYSNQPQHF; CDR3nt: TGTGCCAGTAGTTCTACTCAGGGAACGTATAGCAATCAGCCCCAGCATTTT
d_gene: .; abundance: many; v_gene: TRBV7-3; j_gene: TRBJ2-7; CDR3aa: CASSLIQHGLAADSNYEQYF; CDR3nt: TGTGCCAGCAGCTTAATCCAGCATGGACTGGCCGCAGACTCAAACTACGAGCAGTACTTC
d_gene: TRBD2; abundance: .; v_gene: TRBV7-9; j_gene: TRBJ2-5; CDR3aa: CASSSRDYYQETQYF; CDR3nt: TGTGCCAGCAGTTCCCGGGACTATTACCAAGAGACCCAGTACTTC
d_gene: .; abundance: .; v_gene: TRBV5-1; j_gene: TRBJ1-1; CDR3aa: CASSSYTGTEAFF; CDR3nt: TGCGCCAGCAGTTCGTACACGGGCACTGAAGCTTTCTTT
d_gene: .; abundance: many; v_gene: TRBV2; j_gene: TRBJ1-2; CDR3aa: CASIGVGGPGDGYTF; CDR3nt: TGTGCCAGCATCGGGGTAGGGGGACCAGGGGATGGCTACACCTTC
d_gene: .; abundance: many; v_gene: TRBV29-1; j_gene: TRBJ1-3; CDR3aa: CSVALSLGNTIYF; CDR3nt: TGCAGCGTCGCTCTTTCCCTGGGAAACACCATATATTTT
d_gene: .; abundance: .; v_gene: TRBV7-9; j_gene: TRBJ1-4; CDR3aa: CASSSRDIGEKLFF; CDR3nt: TGTGCCAGCAGTTCCCGGGACATTGGGGAAAAACTGTTTTTT
d_gene: TRBD1; abundance: many; v_gene: TRBV2; j_gene: TRBJ1-2; CDR3aa: CASLTRTGGVLGYGYTF; CDR3nt: TGTGCCAGCCTTACTAGGACAGGGGGAGTTTTGGGCTATGGCTACACCTTC
d_gene: TRBD1; abundance: .; v_gene: TRBV29-1; j_gene: TRBJ1-1; CDR3aa: CSIRPQGMGTEAFF; CDR3nt: TGCAGCATTCGCCCACAGGGGATGGGCACTGAAGCTTTCTTT
d_gene: .; abundance: .; v_gene: TRBV19; j_gene: TRBJ2-7; CDR3aa: CASSILPGSYEQYF; CDR3nt: TGTGCCAGTAGTATACTGCCAGGGTCCTACGAGCAGTACTTC
d_gene: .; abundance: .; v_gene: TRBV9; j_gene: TRBJ1-1; CDR3aa: CASSRTRAEAFF; CDR3nt: TGTGCCAGCAGCCGGACCCGGGCTGAAGCTTTCTTT
d_gene: .; abundance: many; v_gene: TRBV29-1; j_gene: TRBJ1-1; CDR3aa: CSVEAGSNTEAFF; CDR3nt: TGCAGCGTTGAAGCCGGGTCCAACACTGAAGCTTTCTTT
d_gene: .; abundance: .; v_gene: TRBV4-3; j_gene: TRBJ1-2; CDR3aa: CASSQVGDYGYTF; CDR3nt: TGCGCCAGCAGCCAAGTAGGAGACTATGGCTACACCTTC
d_gene: .; abundance: .; v_gene: TRBV2; j_gene: TRBJ2-6; CDR3aa: CASRDPELGGANVLTF; CDR3nt: TGTGCCAGCAGGGACCCCGAGCTAGGTGGGGCCAACGTCCTGACTTTC
d_gene: TRBD1; abundance: once; v_gene: TRBV25-1; j_gene: TRBJ2-5; CDR3aa: CASSDSAGTGAKQETQYF; CDR3nt: TGTGCCAGCAGTGATAGTGCCGGGACAGGGGCGAAACAAGAGACCCAGTACTTC
d_gene: .; abundance: .; v_gene: TRBV20-1; j_gene: TRBJ1-1; CDR3aa: CSVIVGGLDTEAFF; CDR3nt: TGCAGTGTAATTGTGGGGGGTTTGGACACTGAAGCTTTCTTT